Listed below are T cell receptor beta chains from one sample, sequenced in a study of shared clonotypes between healthy human individuals. Method: immunoSEQ multiplex PCR; TCRdb's copy keeps in-frame clones and lacks some. The top ten clones hold 30% to 40% of a sample with fewer than 850,000 clones, 90% of them seen once. Sequenced: memory CD8+ T cells from PBMCs. The source is a man between 18 and 29 years old in good health. Some clones in this sample may be carry-over from other donors' samples. CDR3s include the opening cysteine and the closing phenylalanine or tryptophan. D genes are given only for firm matches. The size entry is marked missing in some rows and otherwise reads once, few, many or a size class.

-	once	TRBJ2-1	TRBV9	TGTGCCAGCAGCGTAGGTCACCGACCTGAGCAGTTCTTC	CASSVGHRPEQFF
-	-	TRBJ2-5	TRBV7-9	TGTGCCAGCAGCTCCGAGGGGCTGGGGGAGACCCAGTACTTC	CASSSEGLGETQYF
-	-	TRBJ2-5	TRBV6-5	TGTGCCAGCAGGGGCTTGGGGACCCAGTACTTC	CASRGLGTQYF
-	-	TRBJ2-3	TRBV9	TGTGCCAGCAGCGGAAAAGGTGGCACAGATACGCAGTATTTT	CASSGKGGTDTQYF
-	few	TRBJ2-7	TRBV28	TGTGCCAGCAGTTTACGTGGTGAGAACAACGAGCAGTACTTC	CASSLRGENNEQYF
-	-	TRBJ1-5	TRBV2	TGTGCCAGCAACCTACCAGGAGGACGGGACAATCAGCCCCAGCATTTT	CASNLPGGRDNQPQHF
-	-	TRBJ2-7	TRBV6-5	TGTGCCAGCAGTCCAACGGGACCGCACTACGAGCAGTACTTC	CASSPTGPHYEQYF
-	-	TRBJ2-1	TRBV28	TGTGCCAGCAGCCCCCCCGGGACCCTCTCCTACAATGAGCAGTTCTTC	CASSPPGTLSYNEQFF
-	-	TRBJ2-7	TRBV27	TGTGCCAGCAGAAATCGTCGGGACCTTCCCTGCTACGAGCAGTACTTC	CASRNRRDLPCYEQYF
-	once	TRBJ2-1	TRBV14	TGTGCCAGCAGCCAAGAGGCGGGTCCCAGCTACGATGAGCAGTTCTTC	CASSQEAGPSYDEQFF
TRBD2	-	TRBJ2-7	TRBV6-1	TGTGCCAGCAGAGCCGGGGGGGACGAAACCTACGAGCAGTACTTC	CASRAGGDETYEQYF
TRBD2	-	TRBJ2-1	TRBV10-3	TGTGCCATCACGGCGGGAGTACTTGTTGATGAGCAGTTCTTC	CAITAGVLVDEQFF
TRBD2	once	TRBJ2-7	TRBV6-4	TGTGCCAGCTCTGGACTAGCGGGAGCCGAGCAGTACTTC	CASSGLAGAEQYF
-	-	TRBJ1-2	TRBV9	TGTGCCAGCAGCCCACACCACAGGGAGGATCCGCTAGGCTTC	CASSPHHREDPLGF
-	-	TRBJ2-1	TRBV29-1	TGCAGCGTTGATGTCGCCTTCTACAATGAGCAGTTCTTC	CSVDVAFYNEQFF
-	-	TRBJ2-7	TRBV6-1	TGTGCCAGCAGTGAAGGGGTCAGAATCAACCGGGTTCGCGAGCAGTACTTC	CASSEGVRINRVREQYF
-	-	TRBJ2-7	TRBV7-9	TGTGCCAGCAGCTTAGGGTCCGGGACAAACTCCTACGAGCAGTACTTC	CASSLGSGTNSYEQYF
-	-	TRBJ1-2	TRBV11-2	TGTGCCAGCAGCAGTGGGGCGGATAACTATGGCTACACCTTC	CASSSGADNYGYTF
-	-	TRBJ2-1	TRBV11-3	TGTGCCAGCAGCTTAGCGCGGGACTCCGGAGAGCAGTTCTTC	CASSLARDSGEQFF
-	once	TRBJ1-5	TRBV4-1	TGCGCCAGCAGCCAAGGGGTACAGAGTAGCAATCAGCCCCAGCATTTT	CASSQGVQSSNQPQHF
TRBD1	-	TRBJ2-7	TRBV19	TGTGCCAGTAGCCTAGGGACAGCCTACGAGCAGTACTTC	CASSLGTAYEQYF
-	-	TRBJ2-7	TRBV27	TGTGCCAGCAGTTTACCCCCCAGGGGTGGTGTCTACGAGCAGTACTTC	CASSLPPRGGVYEQYF
-	-	TRBJ2-5	TRBV29-1	TGCAGCGTTGGACCTGGCCCAGTTGGGCAGTACTTC	CSVGPGPVGQYF
-	-	TRBJ2-1	TRBV12-5	TGTGCTAGTGGTTTTACGAGTTCCGATGAGCAGTTCTTC	CASGFTSSDEQFF
-	-	TRBJ2-5	TRBV4-1	TGCGCCAGCAGCCAAGATTCGTCTTCCCAAGAGACCCAGTACTTC	CASSQDSSSQETQYF
-	-	TRBJ2-7	TRBV7-2	TGTGCCAGCAGCTTAGCGGACGATGGGACGGGGGAGCAGTACTTC	CASSLADDGTGEQYF
-	-	TRBJ2-5	TRBV27	TGTGCCAGCAGTTTATACAGGGCCGGGGAGACCCAGTACTTC	CASSLYRAGETQYF
-	-	TRBJ2-1	TRBV9	TGTGCCAGCAGCGTAGAGGCAACAGCCTACAATGAGCAGTTCTTC	CASSVEATAYNEQFF
-	-	TRBJ1-5	TRBV6-1	TGTGCCAGCAGTGTAGACAGGACCAGCAATCAGCCCCAGCATTTT	CASSVDRTSNQPQHF
TRBD1	-	TRBJ2-2	TRBV7-9	TGTGCCAGCAGCTTCGGGACAGGGTTGGCGATTTTT	CASSFGTGLAIF
-	-	TRBJ1-1	TRBV18	TGTGCCAGCTCAACCCAGGGGCTTTACACTGAAGCTTTCTTT	CASSTQGLYTEAFF
-	-	TRBJ2-7	TRBV28	TGTGCCAGTAGAGCGACGGGGACCGGATACGAGCAGTACTTC	CASRATGTGYEQYF
-	-	TRBJ1-2	TRBV10-3	TGTGCCGTAAAGGACGGAAATGGCTACACCTTC	CAVKDGNGYTF
-	-	TRBJ1-1	TRBV18	TGTGCCAGCTCACCAAGGGGGGGATTGGATACTGAAGCTTTCTTT	CASSPRGGLDTEAFF
TRBD1	-	TRBJ2-7	TRBV5-6	TGTGCCAGCAGCTGGACAGGGTTCTACGAGCAGTACTTC	CASSWTGFYEQYF
-	once	TRBJ1-5	TRBV19	TGTGCCAGTAGTTATGGGGGGGGCAATCAGCCCCAGCATTTT	CASSYGGGNQPQHF
-	-	TRBJ1-1	TRBV30	TGTGCCTGGAGTCCTCAGAACACTGAAGCTTTCTTT	CAWSPQNTEAFF
-	-	TRBJ2-1	TRBV7-9	TGTGCCAGCAGCTCGGATAGTCTAATCCATTACAATGAGCAGTTCTTC	CASSSDSLIHYNEQFF
TRBD1	-	TRBJ2-7	TRBV9	TGTGCCAGCAGCCAAGGGACAGGGGGCTCCTACGAGCAGTACTTC	CASSQGTGGSYEQYF
-	-	TRBJ1-2	TRBV5-4	TGTGCCAGCAGCTTGAGGCAGGGTGGCGGCTACACCTTC	CASSLRQGGGYTF
-	-	TRBJ2-2	TRBV7-8	TGTGCCAGCAGCTTTTTCGGGGAGCTGTTTTTT	CASSFFGELFF
TRBD2	once	TRBJ2-1	TRBV28	TGTGCCAGCAGTTTAAACCCCGGGACTAGCGAGAACAATGAGCAGTTCTTC	CASSLNPGTSENNEQFF
TRBD1	-	TRBJ2-3	TRBV7-6	TGTGCCAGCAGCTTAGATCAGTTTGGTTGGGGACAGGGGGAAGCAGATACGCAGTATTTT	CASSLDQFGWGQGEADTQYF
-	-	TRBJ1-2	TRBV12-1	TGTGCCAGCAGCCGTCTCCATGGCTACACCTTC	CASSRLHGYTF
TRBD1	-	TRBJ2-1	TRBV9	TGTGCCAGCAGCCCCCAGGGGGCCAGCTCCTACAATGAGCAGTTCTTC	CASSPQGASSYNEQFF
TRBD1	-	TRBJ1-6	TRBV7-9	TGTGCCAGCAGCGACCGGGAGTCAGGGGGCTGGGATTCACCCCTCCACTTT	CASSDRESGGWDSPLHF
-	-	TRBJ2-1	TRBV27	TGTGCCAGCAGTTTTTACGGGGCGGCGAATGAGCAGTTCTTC	CASSFYGAANEQFF
-	-	TRBJ2-3	TRBV9	TGTGCCAGCAGCGAAGACGGGAGAACGGAAGATACGCAGTATTTT	CASSEDGRTEDTQYF
-	-	TRBJ1-2	TRBV5-5	TGTGCCAGCAGCTCCTCATACAGGTTCGATGGCTACACCTTC	CASSSSYRFDGYTF
-	-	TRBJ2-1	TRBV5-6	TGTGCCAGCAGCTTCGCTAGCGATGAGCAGTTCTTC	CASSFASDEQFF
-	once	TRBJ1-2	TRBV9	TGTGCCAGCAGCGTAGAACAGGGATCTTATGGCTACACCTTC	CASSVEQGSYGYTF
-	once	TRBJ2-7	TRBV27	TGTGCCAGCAGTTACAGGGTAAGCTCCTACGAGCAGTACTTC	CASSYRVSSYEQYF
-	-	TRBJ1-5	TRBV28	TGTGCCAGCAGTTTGGGACGATACCTAACGGAGCCCCAGCATTTT	CASSLGRYLTEPQHF
-	-	TRBJ1-2	TRBV7-9	TGTGCCAGCAGCCAAAGGACAGACCCGTTCTATGGCTACACCTTC	CASSQRTDPFYGYTF
TRBD1	-	TRBJ2-4	TRBV7-9	TGTGCCAGCAGCTCCCCGGACAGGGCAGGCATTCAGTACTTC	CASSSPDRAGIQYF
-	once	TRBJ2-7	TRBV15	TGTGCCACCAGCTTAGGACCGGCCTACGAGCAGTACTTC	CATSLGPAYEQYF
-	few	TRBJ1-1	TRBV27	TGTGCCAGCAGTTCGACAGGAGGCGGCACTGAAGCTTTCTTT	CASSSTGGGTEAFF
TRBD1	-	TRBJ1-1	TRBV19	TGTGCCAGTAGTATATTTCCCAGGGGGCACACTGAAGCTTTCTTT	CASSIFPRGHTEAFF
-	-	TRBJ1-4	TRBV30	TGTGCCTGGAGAGATATTGGGAATGAAAAACTGTTTTTT	CAWRDIGNEKLFF
-	-	TRBJ1-3	TRBV30	TGTGCCTGGAGCCCAGGTCTCTCTGGAAACACCATATATTTT	CAWSPGLSGNTIYF